The rows below give T cell receptor beta chains drawn from one sample of a study of blood T cells in healthy people across ages. One entry per CDR3 protein, called by TCRdb with MiXCR from the 5' RACE reads. The sample lists around 800,000 distinct CDR3 sequences, roughly 46% seen once, with roughly 20% in the top ten. Specimen: blood. The receptors stem from a man aged 80 or over in good health. Both conserved end residues are part of each CDR3. A D gene is named only where the DNA matches it firmly. Only some rows state a clone size, as once, few, many or a class for expanded clones.

v_call: TRBV29-1; clone_size: .; d_call: .; j_call: TRBJ2-7; cdr3_nt: TGCAGCGTCCGACGGACAGCCTCCTACGAGCAGTACTTC; cdr3_aa: CSVRRTASYEQYF
v_call: TRBV6-2/TRBV6-3; clone_size: few; d_call: .; j_call: TRBJ2-1; cdr3_nt: TGTGCCAGCACCAGAGGACAGAATGAGCAGTTCTTC; cdr3_aa: CASTRGQNEQFF
v_call: TRBV27; clone_size: .; d_call: .; j_call: TRBJ2-7; cdr3_nt: TGTGCCAGCAGTTTAGTTGGCTCGGTAGCCTACGAGCAGTACTTC; cdr3_aa: CASSLVGSVAYEQYF
v_call: TRBV3-1; clone_size: few; d_call: .; j_call: TRBJ2-5; cdr3_nt: TGTGCCAGCAGCCCAAACGCCTTCCCTAGGACGGAGCAGTACTTC; cdr3_aa: CASSPNAFPRTEQYF
v_call: TRBV4-3; clone_size: .; d_call: .; j_call: TRBJ2-5; cdr3_nt: TGCGCCAGCAGCCAAGAACCCGGAGGGGTTCGGTACAATGAGCAGTACTTC; cdr3_aa: CASSQEPGGVRYNEQYF
v_call: TRBV5-6; clone_size: few; d_call: .; j_call: TRBJ1-2; cdr3_nt: TGTGCCAGCAGCTCTACCGGGAGGATTCCTAACTATGGCTACACCTTC; cdr3_aa: CASSSTGRIPNYGYTF
v_call: TRBV20-1; clone_size: .; d_call: .; j_call: TRBJ2-5; cdr3_nt: TGCAGTGCTACCACAGGAGGGGGAGGGGGTTTAGAGACCCAGTACTTC; cdr3_aa: CSATTGGGGGLETQYF
v_call: TRBV9; clone_size: .; d_call: .; j_call: TRBJ2-7; cdr3_nt: TGTGCCAGCAGCGTAGGGGGACATAACTCCTACGAGCAGTACTTC; cdr3_aa: CASSVGGHNSYEQYF
v_call: TRBV5-5; clone_size: .; d_call: .; j_call: TRBJ1-5; cdr3_nt: TGTGCCAGCAGCTATGGGGCCGTAGAGGTCAATCAGCCCCAGCATTTT; cdr3_aa: CASSYGAVEVNQPQHF
v_call: TRBV18; clone_size: .; d_call: .; j_call: TRBJ1-5; cdr3_nt: TGTGCCAGCTCACTGTCGTCCGACAATAGCAATCAGCCCCAGCATTTT; cdr3_aa: CASSLSSDNSNQPQHF
v_call: TRBV4-2; clone_size: few; d_call: TRBD2; j_call: TRBJ2-5; cdr3_nt: TGTGCCAGCAGCCAAACCCCCGGGGGAGCGGGAGAAGAGACCCAGTACTTC; cdr3_aa: CASSQTPGGAGEETQYF
v_call: TRBV12-3/TRBV12-4; clone_size: .; d_call: .; j_call: TRBJ1-1; cdr3_nt: TGTGCCAGCAGTCCACAGGCGTACACTGAAGCTTTCTTT; cdr3_aa: CASSPQAYTEAFF
v_call: TRBV28; clone_size: few; d_call: TRBD2; j_call: TRBJ2-1; cdr3_nt: TGTGCCAGCAGTTTACTAGCGGGAGCATCGGGTGAGCAGTTCTTC; cdr3_aa: CASSLLAGASGEQFF
v_call: TRBV3-1; clone_size: .; d_call: .; j_call: TRBJ2-1; cdr3_nt: TGTGCCAGCAGCCAAGAGCTCCAAGAGACCCAGTTCTTC; cdr3_aa: CASSQELQETQFF
v_call: TRBV5-6; clone_size: .; d_call: .; j_call: TRBJ2-1; cdr3_nt: TGTGCCAGCAGCTTGGAATGGCGAGAAGAGCAGTTCTTC; cdr3_aa: CASSLEWREEQFF
v_call: TRBV19; clone_size: .; d_call: TRBD1; j_call: TRBJ1-1; cdr3_nt: TGTGCCAGTAGTATTCAGGGGGCCACTGAAGCTTTCTTT; cdr3_aa: CASSIQGATEAFF
v_call: TRBV7-2; clone_size: few; d_call: TRBD1; j_call: TRBJ2-5; cdr3_nt: TGTGCCAGCAGCAGACGACAGGGGTACCAAGAGACCCAGTACTTC; cdr3_aa: CASSRRQGYQETQYF
v_call: TRBV9; clone_size: .; d_call: TRBD1; j_call: TRBJ2-5; cdr3_nt: TGTGCCAGCAGCGTAAGCGGACAGGGGGCAGGGGAGACCCAGTACTTC; cdr3_aa: CASSVSGQGAGETQYF
v_call: TRBV7-9; clone_size: .; d_call: TRBD2; j_call: TRBJ2-1; cdr3_nt: TGTGCCAGCGTGACGGGAGGTCAGTTCTTC; cdr3_aa: CASVTGGQFF
v_call: TRBV29-1; clone_size: .; d_call: .; j_call: TRBJ1-2; cdr3_nt: TGCAGCGTTGAGAGTTTTGGAGCTAACTATGGCTACACCTTC; cdr3_aa: CSVESFGANYGYTF
v_call: TRBV4-3; clone_size: once; d_call: .; j_call: TRBJ1-1; cdr3_nt: TGCGCCAGCAGCCAAGAACAGGAGAACACTGAAGCTTTCTTT; cdr3_aa: CASSQEQENTEAFF
v_call: TRBV28; clone_size: few; d_call: TRBD1; j_call: TRBJ2-7; cdr3_nt: TGTGCCAGCAGCCCTCCGGGACAGGGTCCCTACGAGCAGTACTTC; cdr3_aa: CASSPPGQGPYEQYF
v_call: TRBV7-2; clone_size: many; d_call: TRBD1; j_call: TRBJ2-1; cdr3_nt: TGTGCCAGCAGCTTAGCGCTACAGGGGTTGAATGAGCAGTTCTTC; cdr3_aa: CASSLALQGLNEQFF
v_call: TRBV3-1; clone_size: few; d_call: .; j_call: TRBJ2-6; cdr3_nt: TGTGCCAGCAGCCAAGACACAGGGGACTTCCTCTCTGGGGCCAACGTCCTGACTTTC; cdr3_aa: CASSQDTGDFLSGANVLTF
v_call: TRBV6-6; clone_size: .; d_call: .; j_call: TRBJ2-7; cdr3_nt: TGTGCCAGCAGTTACCAGGCGGTCCCCTACAATGAGCAGTACTTC; cdr3_aa: CASSYQAVPYNEQYF
v_call: TRBV7-9; clone_size: few; d_call: .; j_call: TRBJ2-3; cdr3_nt: TGTGCCAGCAGTTCGGTAGGCGGGGATACGCAGTATTTT; cdr3_aa: CASSSVGGDTQYF
v_call: TRBV6-4; clone_size: few; d_call: .; j_call: TRBJ2-3; cdr3_nt: TGTGCCAGCAGTGACGGAGCGTCGGTAGATACGCAGTATTTT; cdr3_aa: CASSDGASVDTQYF
v_call: TRBV29-1; clone_size: .; d_call: TRBD1; j_call: TRBJ2-7; cdr3_nt: TGCAGCGTGTACGGACAGGGCTACGAGCAGTACTTC; cdr3_aa: CSVYGQGYEQYF
v_call: TRBV6-2/TRBV6-3; clone_size: .; d_call: .; j_call: TRBJ2-3; cdr3_nt: TGTGCCAGCAGTTCCATAACCGATACGCAGTATTTT; cdr3_aa: CASSSITDTQYF
v_call: TRBV7-2; clone_size: many; d_call: .; j_call: TRBJ1-5; cdr3_nt: TGTGCCAGCAGCTTAGAAAACACCAATCAGCCCCAGCATTTT; cdr3_aa: CASSLENTNQPQHF
v_call: TRBV6-6; clone_size: many; d_call: TRBD2; j_call: TRBJ2-5; cdr3_nt: TGTGCCAGCGCTATAGCGGGAGGACGACAAGAGACCCAGTACTTC; cdr3_aa: CASAIAGGRQETQYF
v_call: TRBV7-2; clone_size: .; d_call: .; j_call: TRBJ2-7; cdr3_nt: TGTGTCAGCAGCTTTCAGGGGGGGCAGGGAAGCTACGAGCAGTACTTC; cdr3_aa: CVSSFQGGQGSYEQYF
v_call: TRBV5-1; clone_size: .; d_call: TRBD1; j_call: TRBJ1-2; cdr3_nt: TGCGCCAGCAGCGTCACAGGGGGAGCGCGCGGCTACACCTTC; cdr3_aa: CASSVTGGARGYTF
v_call: TRBV29-1; clone_size: .; d_call: .; j_call: TRBJ2-7; cdr3_nt: TGCAGCGTTGAAATAGCGAGTCCCTACGAGCAGTACTTC; cdr3_aa: CSVEIASPYEQYF
v_call: TRBV24-1; clone_size: .; d_call: TRBD1; j_call: TRBJ1-5; cdr3_nt: TGTGCCACCAGTGATTCGGGGACAGGGATTCAGCCCCAGCATTTT; cdr3_aa: CATSDSGTGIQPQHF
v_call: TRBV24-1; clone_size: many; d_call: .; j_call: TRBJ2-1; cdr3_nt: TGTGCCACCAGTGGTTACGGAGATGAGCAGTTCTTC; cdr3_aa: CATSGYGDEQFF
v_call: TRBV7-2; clone_size: .; d_call: .; j_call: TRBJ2-3; cdr3_nt: TGTGCCAGCAGCTTAAGGCCAGTCGGCACAGATACGCAGTATTTT; cdr3_aa: CASSLRPVGTDTQYF
v_call: TRBV5-4; clone_size: .; d_call: .; j_call: TRBJ2-2; cdr3_nt: TGTGCCAGCAGCTTGGAGGCGGGGGCGCAGATCACCGGGGAGCTGTTTTTT; cdr3_aa: CASSLEAGAQITGELFF
v_call: TRBV4-1; clone_size: few; d_call: TRBD1; j_call: TRBJ1-5; cdr3_nt: TGCGCCAGCAGCCAAGAGACAGGGACCAATCAGCCCCAGCATTTT; cdr3_aa: CASSQETGTNQPQHF
v_call: TRBV27; clone_size: .; d_call: .; j_call: TRBJ2-7; cdr3_nt: TGTGCCAGCTATTCGACCTGGGGGCAAACTGAAAATACCCTTCGAGGCGAGCAGTACTTC; cdr3_aa: CASYSTWGQTENTLRGEQYF
v_call: TRBV7-9; clone_size: .; d_call: TRBD2; j_call: TRBJ2-1; cdr3_nt: TGTGCCAGCAGCCCTCGTGGGGGAGGGCTAAGTGAGCAGTTCTTC; cdr3_aa: CASSPRGGGLSEQFF
v_call: TRBV20-1; clone_size: few; d_call: .; j_call: TRBJ1-1; cdr3_nt: TGCAGTGCTCACCCCCTGGGGGGGGCGAGGGATGAAGCTTTCTTT; cdr3_aa: CSAHPLGGARDEAFF
v_call: TRBV6-4; clone_size: .; d_call: .; j_call: TRBJ1-2; cdr3_nt: TGTGCCAGCAGTGACTCGAACGGGGGGGAAGGCTACACCTTC; cdr3_aa: CASSDSNGGEGYTF
v_call: TRBV7-2; clone_size: .; d_call: TRBD2; j_call: TRBJ2-3; cdr3_nt: TGTGCCAGCAGCGGACTAGGGCTCACAGATACGCAGTATTTT; cdr3_aa: CASSGLGLTDTQYF
v_call: TRBV5-1; clone_size: .; d_call: .; j_call: TRBJ2-7; cdr3_nt: TGCGCCAGCAGCTCCCCCGGGTACGAGCAGTACTTC; cdr3_aa: CASSSPGYEQYF
v_call: TRBV29-1; clone_size: .; d_call: TRBD1; j_call: TRBJ1-2; cdr3_nt: TGCAGCGTTGATGGCGTGATGTCGGGACAGGGGTCGGGTGGCTACACCTTC; cdr3_aa: CSVDGVMSGQGSGGYTF
v_call: TRBV4-2; clone_size: few; d_call: .; j_call: TRBJ2-7; cdr3_nt: TGTGCCAGCAGCCAAGAACTAGAGTCGTCGGTCTACGAGCAGTACTTC; cdr3_aa: CASSQELESSVYEQYF
v_call: TRBV12-3/TRBV12-4; clone_size: few; d_call: .; j_call: TRBJ2-3; cdr3_nt: TGTGCCAGCAGTTTATCTAGAGACACAGATACGCAGTATTTT; cdr3_aa: CASSLSRDTDTQYF
v_call: TRBV12-3/TRBV12-4; clone_size: few; d_call: TRBD2; j_call: TRBJ2-7; cdr3_nt: TGTGCCAGGGGAACACTTACTAGCGGGCGAGCCTACGAGCAGTACTTC; cdr3_aa: CARGTLTSGRAYEQYF
v_call: TRBV27; clone_size: .; d_call: TRBD1; j_call: TRBJ2-3; cdr3_nt: TGTGCCAGCAGTTTTCGACAGGGAACGCAGTATTTT; cdr3_aa: CASSFRQGTQYF
v_call: TRBV19; clone_size: .; d_call: .; j_call: TRBJ1-1; cdr3_nt: TGTGCCAGTGGAATAACCGGGAATGAAGTTTTCTTT; cdr3_aa: CASGITGNEVFF
v_call: TRBV7-2; clone_size: many; d_call: .; j_call: TRBJ2-7; cdr3_nt: TGTGCCAGCAGCTTAGGTGCCAGCAGCTCCTACGAGCAGTACTTC; cdr3_aa: CASSLGASSSYEQYF
v_call: TRBV5-1; clone_size: once; d_call: .; j_call: TRBJ2-1; cdr3_nt: TGCGCCAGCAGCGCCGGACTCAACAATGAGCAGTTCTTC; cdr3_aa: CASSAGLNNEQFF
v_call: TRBV28; clone_size: .; d_call: .; j_call: TRBJ1-2; cdr3_nt: TGTGCCAGCACCCTTTTTTATGAGGCAGTCGAACCCTATGGCTACACCTTC; cdr3_aa: CASTLFYEAVEPYGYTF
v_call: TRBV30; clone_size: few; d_call: .; j_call: TRBJ1-2; cdr3_nt: TGTGCCTGGAGTGGTTCCAGGGGATCCTATGGCTACACCTTC; cdr3_aa: CAWSGSRGSYGYTF